In its sample, the clone carrying this T cell receptor beta chain was seen once. The CDR3 length is 16 residues. V dropped 4 bases and J dropped 1; count of bases not matched to a gene: 8. The germline gives CDR1 LGHNA, CDR2 YNFKEQ. This record belongs to a study of blood T cell repertoires in COVID-19. TCRdb's copy holds only in-frame clones and misses some; the assay was immunoSEQ multiplex PCR. The table includes 150,000 or so clones, under 80% detected once. The chain recombines TRBV4-2 with TRBJ1-1, with TRBD1 matching over 8 bases. This receptor was obtained from an elderly woman with acute or convalescent COVID-19. Material for sequencing was peripheral blood. Here the CDR3 DNA reads TGTGCCAGCAGCCCCCAGCCGGGACAGGCGAACACTGAAGCTTTCTTT. It translates to CASSPQPGQANTEAFF.